This entry lists 21 T cell receptor beta chains sequenced from one sample in a study of blood T cell repertoires in COVID-19 (dated by TCRdb to 2020 to 2021). The library came from the immunoSEQ multiplex PCR assay. Not all clones reach the TCRdb copy of this immuneACCESS table, which keeps in-frame sequences only. Checked studies attribute under half of the gap to unresolved V genes and leave the rest unexplained. The sample records about 400,000 clones, roughly nine tenths of which are singletons. The ten largest make up over 1.5% of the sample. The source material was PBMCs or T cells enriched from blood (not recorded which). The receptors were sampled from a woman aged 18-29 years with acute COVID-19.

The chain employs TRBV7-2 and TRBJ2-1; 8 nucleotides line up with TRBD2. The J segment lost 1 base and the V segment lost 2 bases, leaving 4 bases of the junction unmatched. Germline V gene lookup returns CDR1 SGHTA and CDR2 FQGNSA. This CDR3 has 16 residues. The chain's CDR3 is CASSLPSGSSYNEQFF. The DNA of the CDR3 is TGTGCCAGCAGCTTACCAAGCGGGAGTTCCTACAATGAGCAGTTCTTC.

The chain uses TRBV6-5 and TRBJ1-5, with 7 bases matching TRBD1. The V segment lost 7 bases and the J segment 6 bases; nucleotides outside the gene matches: 9. The CDR3 covers 14 residues. The germline CDR1 and CDR2 sequences are MNHEY and SVGAGI. In DNA, the CDR3 is TGTGCCAGCAATACCTTTCCAGGGGGTCAGCCCCAGCATTTT. As protein: CASNTFPGGQPQHF.

The rearrangement links TRBV27 to TRBJ1-6; weak D call: TRBD1 (6 bases). CDR1 is MNHEY, CDR2 SMNVEV, per germline (reference sequence). The ends were cut back, 1 base at V and 10 bases at J, with 14 bases in the middle. The CDR3 length is 15 residues. Here the CDR3 DNA reads TGTGCCAGCAGTTTATATTGGCAGGGGAACTCACCCCTCCACTTT. Translation: CASSLYWQGNSPLHF.

The rearrangement joins TRBV9 to TRBJ1-1, with a possible D match to TRBD1 (5 bases). Germline V lookup: CDR1 SGDLS, CDR2 YYNGEE. This CDR3 has 14 residues. V was trimmed by 0 bases and J by 5 bases, leaving 11 bases between them. CDR3 sequence reads: CASSVATGGTEAFF. CDR3 in DNA: TGTGCCAGCAGCGTAGCTACCGGGGGGACTGAAGCTTTCTTT.

The rearrangement uses TRBV9 and TRBJ2-3; TRBD1 aligns across 8 bases. Germline V gene sequence: CDR1 SGDLS, CDR2 YYNGEE. The CDR3 consists of 16 residues. V lost 3 bases, J lost 2 bases, and 8 bases stayed unmatched. The CDR3 loop reads CASSGRLGQATDTQYF. CDR3 nucleotides: TGTGCCAGCAGCGGACGATTGGGACAGGCCACAGATACGCAGTATTTT.

The chain joins TRBV5-4 to TRBJ2-5, with D possibly being TRBD2 (6 bases). From germline, CDR1 is SGHNT and CDR2 YYREEE (reference sequence). This CDR3 is 15 amino acids long. Trimming stripped 2 bases from V and 4 bases from J, with 15 bases between. CDR3: CASSLVAGRRETQYF. In nucleotides, the CDR3 is TGTGCCAGCAGCTTAGTGGCGGGGCGTCGAGAGACCCAGTACTTC. Complete variable domain (other parts from reference TRBV5-4 and TRBJ2-5): ETGVTQSPTHLIKTRGQQVTLRCSSQSGHNTVSWYQQALGQGPQFIFQYYREEENGRGNFPPRFSGLQFPNYSSELNVNALELDDSALYLCASSLVAGRRETQYFGPGTRLLVL.

The chain links TRBV6-5 to TRBJ1-6; no clear D gene. Germline V gives CDR1 MNHEY, CDR2 SVGAGI. CDR3 length: 13 amino acids. The ends were cut back, 8 bases at V and 8 bases at J, with 13 bases in the middle. CDR3 loop: CASGPTFDSPLHF. As DNA, the CDR3 is TGTGCCAGCGGGCCGACATTCGATTCACCCCTCCACTTT.

The sample holds one count of this clone. The chain employs TRBV19 and TRBJ2-2; 8 nucleotides agree with TRBD2. CDR1 is LNHDA, CDR2 SQIVND, per germline (reference sequence). Unmatched junction bases numbered 4, after V lost 6 bases and J lost 1 base. The length of the CDR3 is 15 residues. CDR3 amino acids: CASSVSGVNTGELFF. The CDR3 DNA follows: TGTGCCAGTAGCGTTAGCGGGGTGAACACCGGGGAGCTGTTTTTT.

The CDR3 here is CASSSRTSGGRGEQFF. In nucleotides, the CDR3 is TGTGCCAGCAGCTCTCGGACTAGCGGGGGGAGAGGTGAGCAGTTCTTC. The rearrangement joins TRBV11-2 to TRBJ2-1; 14 bases fit TRBD2. Germline trimming cut 4 bases from V and 9 bases from J; bases unmatched to any gene: 8. Looked up from germline, CDR1 is SGHAT and CDR2 is FQNNGV. This CDR3 contains 16 residues. Drawing the rest from reference TRBV11-2 and TRBJ2-1, the complete variable domain is EAGVAQSPRYKIIEKRQSVAFWCNPISGHATLYWYQQILGQGPKLLIQFQNNGVVDDSQLPKDRFSAERLKGVDSTLKIQPAKLEDSAVYLCASSSRTSGGRGEQFFGPGTRLTVL.

The genes are TRBV15 and TRBJ2-7; 10 bases match TRBD1. Germline values: CDR1 LNHNV, CDR2 YYDKDF (reference sequence). V lost 1 base to trimming and J lost 6 bases; unmatched junction nucleotides: 3. The CDR3 runs to 14 residues. The CDR3 spells CATSRVRTGGEQYF. CDR3 bases: TGTGCCACCAGCAGAGTAAGGACAGGGGGCGAGCAGTACTTC.

The rearrangement joins TRBV10-2 to TRBJ1-1, with 9 bases fitting TRBD1. Germline assignment: CDR1 WSHSY and CDR2 SAAADI. V gave up 0 bases and J gave up 2 bases; unmatched junction bases: 13. CDR3 length: 19 amino acids. For the CDR3, the DNA is TGCGCCAGCAGTGAGTCACCGGGACAGGGCTATAAGGAAAACACTGAAGCTTTCTTT. Protein: CASSESPGQGYKENTEAFF.

The chain is built from TRBV19 and TRBJ2-2, with D possibly being TRBD1 (5 bases). CDR1 is LNHDA, CDR2 SQIVND, per germline (reference sequence). V lost 3 bases, J lost 4 bases, and 12 bases lay in between. The CDR3 is 15 residues long. The CDR3 DNA reads TGTGCCAGTAGTATTACCAGGGTCGGCACCGGGGAGCTGTTTTTT. As protein: CASSITRVGTGELFF.

This rearrangement joins TRBV7-2 to TRBJ2-7, with D possibly TRBD1 on 5 matching bases. CDR1 SGHTA and CDR2 FQGNSA come from the germline V gene. V was clipped by 3 bases and J by 4 bases, with 16 bases between them. The CDR3 sequence is 15 residues long. The CDR3 is CASSLGSREGYEQYF. For the CDR3, the DNA is TGTGCCAGCAGCTTGGGGTCCAGGGAAGGTTACGAGCAGTACTTC.

This chain connects TRBV18 to TRBJ2-7; 7 positions agree with TRBD2. J gave up 5 bases and V 10 bases, and 17 bases lay outside the gene matches. Germline loops: CDR1 KGHSH, CDR2 LQKENI. The CDR3 has 15 amino acids. CDR3 DNA sequence: TGTGCCACCCGCACCTTGGCGGGAGAACAGAACGAGCAGTACTTC. Translating gives CATRTLAGEQNEQYF.

This sequence joins TRBV14 and TRBJ2-5, with TRBD1 matching 9 bases. J was trimmed by 5 bases and V by 1 base; bases with no gene match: 5. CDR3 length equals 15 residues. Germline V gene data show CDR1 as SGHDN and CDR2 as FVKESK. The CDR3 loop reads CASSQVVTGGETQYF. CDR3 in DNA: TGTGCCAGCAGCCAAGTGGTGACAGGGGGTGAGACCCAGTACTTC. The full variable domain, in which reference TRBV14 and TRBJ2-5 provide the parts outside the CDR3, is EAGVTQFPSHSVIEKGQTVTLRCDPISGHDNLYWYRRVMGKEIKFLLHFVKESKQDESGMPNNRFLAERTGGTYSTLKVQPAELEDSGVYFCASSQVVTGGETQYFGPGTRLLVL.

The chain carries TRBV5-3 and TRBJ2-5; 7 bases are a match to TRBD1. TRBV5-3 is noted as an ORF with a role that remains uncertain. CDR3 length: 14 amino acids. The junction had 6 bases not matched to a gene; V was cut back by 2 bases and J by 5 bases. CDR3 sequence: CARSFSRGRETQYF. The CDR3 DNA sequence: TGTGCCAGAAGCTTTTCTAGGGGGCGGGAGACCCAGTACTTC.

V is TRBV7-2 and J is TRBJ2-4; no reliable D call. The germline V gene has CDR1 SGHTA and CDR2 FQGNSA. Trimming took off 1 base at V and 5 bases at J, with 6 bases between the two ends. This CDR3 is 13 amino acids long. The CDR3 protein is CASSLEWQNIQYF. CDR3 coding DNA: TGTGCCAGCAGCTTAGAGTGGCAAAACATTCAGTACTTC.

The chain has TRBV5-4 and TRBJ2-7; 7 nucleotides line up with TRBD1. V shed 4 bases and J 0 bases; nucleotides not matched to a gene: 4. Germline V gene sequence: CDR1 SGHNT, CDR2 YYREEE (reference sequence). This CDR3 is built from 14 residues. DNA for the CDR3: TGTGCCAGCAGCCTGGACAGGAGCTCCTACGAGCAGTACTTC. This gives the protein CASSLDRSSYEQYF.

The rearrangement links TRBV3-1 (or the pseudogene TRBV3-2) to TRBJ2-1, with D possibly TRBD1 on 5 matching bases. CDR3 length equals 12 residues. The ends were cut back, 3 bases at V and 15 bases at J, with 15 bases in the middle. The germline gives CDR1 LGHDT, CDR2 YNNKEL (reference sequence). CDR3 sequence: CASSQDGQLGFF. The CDR3, as DNA: TGTGCCAGCAGCCAGGACGGACAATTAGGGTTCTTC.

The chain joins TRBV19 to TRBJ2-3; the D gene is possibly TRBD2 (6 bases). Germline V CDR1 and CDR2: LNHDA, SQIVND (reference sequence). There are 14 residues in the CDR3. The V and J ends lost 6 bases and 1 base respectively, with 11 bases between them. Written as DNA, the CDR3 is TGTGCCAGTAGCCGGGACTGGGGCACAGATACGCAGTATTTT. Protein product: CASSRDWGTDTQYF.

V usage is TRBV4-1 and J usage is TRBJ2-7, with D perhaps matching TRBD1 (5 bases). CDR1 and CDR2 from the germline V gene are MGHRA and YSYEKL. The CDR3 sequence is 13 residues long. The V and J ends lost 2 bases and 5 bases respectively, with 10 bases between them. CDR3 sequence reads: CASSQRGWDEQYF. For the CDR3, the DNA is TGCGCCAGCAGCCAAAGGGGTTGGGACGAGCAGTACTTC.